Given below is one T cell receptor (beta chain) in context. Antigen: not known. One junction end disagrees with the germline gene, perhaps due to a read error. This record belongs to a study of T cells in Graves' hyperthyroidism and ophthalmopathy. Overall study results and limits: The model predicted ophthalmopathy a median around 6.5 months before onset. Most thyroid-expanded clonotypes above 0.001 were also found in blood.

RNA transcripts were the template for amplifying TCR beta CDR3 regions. The HTBI set primed first-round TCR CDR3 RT-PCR. TCRdb re-called the multiplex PCR reads through MiXCR, storing one row per CDR3 protein. The sample shows around 540,000 distinct CDR3 sequences, about 45% of them seen only once. Uncontrolled infection, other autoimmune disease, pregnancy or lactation barred patients from enrollment. The sequencing input was peripheral blood or thyroid tissue (not recorded which). The source of this sequence is a woman younger than 30 with Graves' hyperthyroidism.

In DNA, the CDR3 is TGTGCCAGCAGCCAAACAGCGGGAGTCTACGAGCAGCACTTC. Its protein is CASSQTAGVYEQHF. J is TRBJ2-7 and V is TRBV7-9, with TRBD2 matching over 8 bases. The CDR3 has 14 amino acids. Germline V lookup: CDR1 SEHNR, CDR2 FQNEAQ (reference sequence).